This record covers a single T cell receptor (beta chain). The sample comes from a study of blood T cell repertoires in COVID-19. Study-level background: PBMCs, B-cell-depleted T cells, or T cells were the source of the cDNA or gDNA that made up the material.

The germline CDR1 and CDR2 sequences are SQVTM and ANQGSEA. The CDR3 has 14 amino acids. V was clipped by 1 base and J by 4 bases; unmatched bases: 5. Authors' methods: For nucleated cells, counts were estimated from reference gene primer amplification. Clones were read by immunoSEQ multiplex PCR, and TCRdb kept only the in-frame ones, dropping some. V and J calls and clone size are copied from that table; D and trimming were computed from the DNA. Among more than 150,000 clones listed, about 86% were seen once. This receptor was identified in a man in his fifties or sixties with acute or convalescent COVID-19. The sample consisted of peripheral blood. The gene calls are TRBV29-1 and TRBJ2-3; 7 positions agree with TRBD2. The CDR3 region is CSVEGGAGADTQYF. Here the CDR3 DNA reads TGCAGCGTTGAAGGCGGGGCGGGGGCAGATACGCAGTATTTT.